The text below deals with one T cell receptor (beta chain). Its antigen is currently unknown. TCRdb passed the 5' RACE reads through MiXCR, listing each CDR3 protein once. The data show 500,000 to 550,000 distinct CDR3 sequences, with roughly 22% seen just once and around 13% held by the top ten. This sample was included in a study of T-cell memory formation after mild COVID-19. Across the whole study: In these data, TCR clusters were largely donor specific.

General study results and limits: Mainly CM and EM harbored the contracting CD4+ clones; mainly EMRA harbored the CD8+ ones. Clones from the second wave (peaking day 37) had unconfirmed SARS-CoV-2 specificity.

Germline values: CDR1 PRHDT, CDR2 FYEKMQ (reference sequence). The CDR3 extends over 16 amino acids. The V and J ends lost 4 bases and 3 bases, in that order; junction bases with no gene match: 7. The sequenced sample consisted of PBMCs or a T cell subset sorted from them (not recorded which). The chain carries TRBV13 and TRBJ2-3; TRBD2 agrees at 10 bases. The TCR originated in an adult woman who had mild COVID-19 (a few samples of this study predate the infection). Cell type and time point are not known. CDR3 DNA: TGTGCCAGCAGCTCTGGACTAGCGGTTACTACAGATACGCAGTATTTT. This codes for CASSSGLAVTTDTQYF. The complete variable domain, with remaining parts taken from reference TRBV13 and TRBJ2-3, reads AAGVIQSPRHLIKEKRETATLKCYPIPRHDTVYWYQQGPGQDPQFLISFYEKMQSDKGSIPDRFSAQQFSDYHSELNMSSLELGDSALYFCASSSGLAVTTDTQYFGPGTRLTVL.